The 5 T cell receptor beta chains below all came from one sample that was sequenced in a study of Graves' ophthalmopathy and Graves' hyperthyroidism. Amplification from RNA transcripts yielded the TCR beta CDR3 regions. Following a first-round RT-PCR that used HTBI primers, a second-round multiplex PCR was carried out. TCRdb passed the multiplex PCR reads through MiXCR, listing each CDR3 protein once. The table lists about 400,000 distinct CDR3 sequences, 15% to 20% of them singletons, with more than 1.5% in the top ten. Sequencing was done on a sample of peripheral blood. The receptor source for this set is a woman between 18 and 29 years old with Graves' ophthalmopathy.

This clonotype has at least ten counts. This chain links TRBV5-1 with TRBJ2-2; 11 nucleotides line up with TRBD2. This CDR3 has 19 amino acids. V lost 0 bases to trimming and J lost 1 base; unmatched junction nucleotides: 8. Germline lookup yields CDR1 SGHRS and CDR2 YFSETQ. The CDR3 DNA is TGCGCCAGCAGCTTGGTACGGCTAGCGGGAGGACGGAACACCGGGGAGCTGTTTTTT. Its translation is CASSLVRLAGGRNTGELFF.

This clonotype occurred many times. The V call is TRBV20-1, the J call TRBJ1-1; the D gene is possibly TRBD1 (5 bases). This CDR3 is 12 amino acids long. Germline CDR1 DFQATT, CDR2 SNEGSKA (reference sequence). V gave up 3 bases and J gave up 7 bases, with 12 bases separating them. As DNA, the CDR3 is TGCAGTGCTAGTGGGTCAGGGCTTGAAGCTTTCTTT. Its translation is CSASGSGLEAFF.

J is TRBJ1-1 and V is TRBV19; D is perhaps TRBD1 (6 bases). This CDR3 has 16 amino acids. CDR1 and CDR2 from the germline V gene are LNHDA and SQIVND (reference sequence). Trimming removed 5 bases at V and 0 bases at J, with 16 bases between. The DNA for the CDR3 is TGTGCCAGTAGTGCCCGTGGGGGGGCCATGAACACTGAAGCTTTCTTT. Protein: CASSARGGAMNTEAFF.

This clonotype was seen repeatedly, ten times or more. CDR3 protein: CASVWEKGGIGSGELFF. The CDR3 DNA reads TGTGCCAGCGTGTGGGAGAAGGGCGGGATTGGTTCCGGGGAGCTGTTTTTT. The chain uses TRBV28 and TRBJ2-2; D is perhaps TRBD2 (6 bases). V was clipped by 8 bases and J by 6 bases, with 25 bases between them. This CDR3 has 17 residues. Germline V gives CDR1 MDHEN, CDR2 SYDVKM.

This clonotype has at least ten counts. This chain links TRBV27 with TRBJ2-4; D might be TRBD2 (6 bases). Between the trimmed V and J ends, which lost 3 bases and 0 bases, there was a span of 12 bases. The germline CDR1 and CDR2 sequences are MNHEY and SMNVEV (reference sequence). The CDR3 extends over 16 amino acids. The CDR3 DNA sequence: TGTGCCAGCAGTTTCGGCGGGGTTCTAGCCAAAAACATTCAGTACTTC. This sequence encodes CASSFGGVLAKNIQYF.